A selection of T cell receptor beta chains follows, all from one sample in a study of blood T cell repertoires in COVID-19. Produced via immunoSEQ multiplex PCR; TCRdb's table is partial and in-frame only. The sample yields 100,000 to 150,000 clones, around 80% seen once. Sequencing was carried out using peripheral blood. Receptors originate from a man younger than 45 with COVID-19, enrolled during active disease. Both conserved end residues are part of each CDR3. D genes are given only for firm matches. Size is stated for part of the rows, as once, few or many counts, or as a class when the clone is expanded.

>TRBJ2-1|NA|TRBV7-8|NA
CASSLGHSYNEQFF
TGTGCCAGCAGCTTAGGACACTCCTACAATGAGCAGTTCTTC
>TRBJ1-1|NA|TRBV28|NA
CASSVKGRGTEAFF
TGTGCCAGCAGTGTAAAGGGCAGGGGAACTGAAGCTTTCTTT
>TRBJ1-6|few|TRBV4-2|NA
CASSQDQAGGNSPLHF
TGTGCCAGCAGCCAAGATCAAGCAGGAGGGAATTCACCCCTCCACTTT
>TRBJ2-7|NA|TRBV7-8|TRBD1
CASSSRTGRNEQYF
TGTGCCAGCAGCTCCAGGACAGGGCGGAACGAGCAGTACTTC
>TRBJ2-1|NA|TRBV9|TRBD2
CASSVSRTSGNNEQFF
TGTGCCAGCAGTGTCAGCCGGACTAGCGGTAACAATGAGCAGTTCTTC
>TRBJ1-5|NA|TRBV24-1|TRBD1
CATSDTKAGGSQPQHF
TGTGCCACCAGTGATACAAAGGCAGGGGGTAGTCAGCCCCAGCATTTT
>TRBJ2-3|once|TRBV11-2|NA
CASSLTRYTDTQYF
TGTGCCAGCAGCTTAACCCGCTACACAGATACGCAGTATTTT
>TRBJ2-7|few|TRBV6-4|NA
CASSVRENRSYEQYF
TGTGCCAGCAGTGTACGGGAGAACAGATCCTACGAGCAGTACTTC
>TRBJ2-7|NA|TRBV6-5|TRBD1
CASSYSGTAVYEQYF
TGTGCCAGCAGTTACTCAGGGACAGCCGTCTACGAGCAGTACTTC
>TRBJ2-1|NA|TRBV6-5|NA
CASSYSRLLVANEQFF
TGTGCCAGCAGTTACTCGCGACTCCTCGTAGCCAATGAGCAGTTCTTC
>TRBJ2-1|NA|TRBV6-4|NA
CASSVPASPQGFNNEQFF
TGTGCCAGCAGTGTCCCCGCGAGTCCCCAGGGGTTTAACAATGAGCAGTTCTTC
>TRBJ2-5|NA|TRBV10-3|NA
CAISEAGGGIETQYF
TGTGCCATCAGTGAAGCGGGTGGAGGAATAGAGACCCAGTACTTC